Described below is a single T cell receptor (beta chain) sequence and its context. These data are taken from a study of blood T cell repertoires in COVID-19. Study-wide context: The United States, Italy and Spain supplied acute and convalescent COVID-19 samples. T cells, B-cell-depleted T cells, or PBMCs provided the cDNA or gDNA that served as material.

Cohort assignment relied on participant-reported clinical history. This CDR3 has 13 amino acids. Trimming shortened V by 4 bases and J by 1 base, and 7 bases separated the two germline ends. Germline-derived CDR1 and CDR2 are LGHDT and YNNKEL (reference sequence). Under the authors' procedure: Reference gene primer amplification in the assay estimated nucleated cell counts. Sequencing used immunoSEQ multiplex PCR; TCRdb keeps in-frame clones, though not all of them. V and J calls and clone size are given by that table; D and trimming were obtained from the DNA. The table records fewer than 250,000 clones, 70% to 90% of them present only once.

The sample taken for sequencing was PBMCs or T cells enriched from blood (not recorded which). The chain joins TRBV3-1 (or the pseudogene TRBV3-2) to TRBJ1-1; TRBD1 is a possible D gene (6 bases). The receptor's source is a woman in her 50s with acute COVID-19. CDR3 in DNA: TGTGCCAGCAGCCGGACAGCGAACACTGAAGCTTTCTTT. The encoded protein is CASSRTANTEAFF.